These 16 T cell receptor beta chains originate from one sample sequenced in a study of T-cell reconstitution after alpha-beta-depleted transplantation in children (dated by TCRdb to 2016 to 2017). The library was built by means of PCR. The instrument was an Illumina HiSeq 2500. To normalize quantification of the TCRbeta repertoire, the TCR libraries were built with molecular barcoding that relied on unique molecular identifiers. The public reads were run again by TCRdb, first through fastp at Q25 and then through MiXCR, and only productive beta chains were kept. CDR3 protein duplicates are merged, each entry listing the most common genes and DNA. The sample records some 490,000 distinct CDR3 sequences, approximately 12% of which are singletons. The ten largest account for approximately 5.4% of the sample. The sequencing here drew on PBMCs from the stem cell graft donor, taken from the stem cell graft. The source is a human donor who donated a stem cell graft to a child with combined immunodeficiency.

This clonotype appeared a few times. V is TRBV6-2 or TRBV6-3 and J is TRBJ2-1; no definite D call. There are 14 residues in the CDR3. Trimming removed 5 bases from V and 5 bases from J, with 13 bases in between. CDR1 is MNHEY and CDR2 is SVGEGT in the germline V gene. The CDR3 bases are TGTGCCAGCAGTCCCCCCTGGTCAAACAATGAGCAGTTCTTC. Translation: CASSPPWSNNEQFF.

The CDR3 region is CAISDLAGRETQYF. Here the CDR3 DNA reads TGTGCCATCAGTGATTTAGCGGGGAGGGAGACCCAGTACTTC. This rearrangement joins TRBV10-3 to TRBJ2-5, with 8 bases identical to TRBD2. The CDR3 sequence is 14 residues long. J gave up 5 bases and V 3 bases, and 5 bases lay outside the gene matches. The germline CDR1 and CDR2 sequences are ENHRY and SYGVKD.

On this clonotype: A clone one base away is much larger, so this may be a read error. The chain has TRBV9 and TRBJ2-1; the D gene is possibly TRBD2 (5 bases). The CDR3 runs 13 residues. Germline-derived CDR1 and CDR2 are SGDLS and YYNGEE. The CDR3: CATSASPAGMQFF. The CDR3 nucleotides are TGTGCCACCAGCGCTAGCCCAGCCGGGATGCAGTTCTTC. Combining the CDR3 with reference TRBV9 and TRBJ2-1 gives the whole variable domain DSGVTQTPKHLITATGQRVTLRCSPRSGDLSVYWYQQSLDQGLQFLIQYYNGEERAKGNILERFSAQQFPDLHSELNLSSLELGDSALYFCATSASPAGMQFFGPGTRLTVL.

There are many counts of this clonotype. The rearrangement joins TRBV20-1 to TRBJ2-2; 10 bases are a match to TRBD2. This CDR3 comprises 13 residues. J gave up 6 bases and V 2 bases, and 0 bases lay outside the gene matches. Germline V gene data show CDR1 as DFQATT and CDR2 as SNEGSKA (reference sequence). CDR3 sequence (DNA): TGCAGTGCTAGACTAGCGGGAGCCGGGGAGCTGTTTTTT. Translated: CSARLAGAGELFF.

This clonotype was seen only a few times. V and J are TRBV7-2 and TRBJ1-6, with 9 bases identical to TRBD1. J gave up 8 bases and V 7 bases, and 12 bases lay outside the gene matches. Per germline, CDR1 SGHTA and CDR2 FQGNSA. The CDR3 runs 16 residues. DNA of the CDR3: TGTGCCAGCACGATCCCAGGGGACAGGGAGCATTCACCCCTCCACTTT. Its protein product is CASTIPGDREHSPLHF.

The rearrangement uses TRBV5-1 and TRBJ2-1; 7 bases fit TRBD1. The trim removed 0 bases at V and 5 bases at J, leaving 2 bases unmatched. CDR3 length: 14 amino acids. Looked up from germline, CDR1 is SGHRS and CDR2 is YFSETQ. For the CDR3, the DNA is TGCGCCAGCAGCTTGGTTCAGGGGGACAATGAGCAGTTCTTC. Translating gives CASSLVQGDNEQFF.

This clonotype has just a few counts. The chain recombines TRBV21-1 with TRBJ1-6; the table names TRBD1, a call not compared with the DNA. TRBV21-1 is marked as a pseudogene. The CDR3 is 12 amino acids. The CDR3 region has the DNA TGTGCCAGCGGACAGTGGAATTCACCCCTCCACTTT. Translation gives CASGQWNSPLHF.

This clonotype was picked up many times. The chain is built from TRBV20-1 and TRBJ2-1; the D call may be TRBD1 or TRBD2 (5 bases each). V was pared by 1 base and J by 6 bases, with 10 bases between. CDR1 is DFQATT and CDR2 is SNEGSKA in the germline V gene (reference sequence). The CDR3 length is 13 residues. The CDR3 coding sequence is TGCAGTGCTAGAGTTGTCGGGACCAATGAGCAGTTCTTC. Translated: CSARVVGTNEQFF.

The genes are TRBV18 and TRBJ1-2; no clear D gene. The CDR3 sequence is 16 residues long. The germline gives CDR1 KGHSH, CDR2 LQKENI. The ends were cut back, 6 bases at V and 0 bases at J, with 17 bases in the middle. For the CDR3, the DNA is TGTGCCAGCTCGGCCGTCGGGTCAGCCGCTAACTATGGCTACACCTTC. It specifies CASSAVGSAANYGYTF.

This clonotype was counted a few times. The rearrangement links TRBV7-2 to TRBJ2-7; D is uncertain. This CDR3 comprises 13 residues. The germline gives CDR1 SGHTA, CDR2 FQGNSA. V was clipped by 4 bases and J by 7 bases, with 14 bases between them. The DNA of the CDR3 is TGTGCCAGCAGCTCCGACTCCCGGCTGGAGCAGTACTTC. This sequence encodes CASSSDSRLEQYF.

At least ten counts were recorded for this clonotype. This chain connects TRBV12-3 or TRBV12-4 to TRBJ2-2, with TRBD2 matching 7 bases. The CDR3 is made up of 14 amino acids. The ends lost 3 bases at V and 4 bases at J; junction bases unmatched: 2. The DNA of the CDR3 is TGTGCCAGCAGTTTGGGCGGGGGCACCGGGGAGCTGTTTTTT. This sequence encodes CASSLGGGTGELFF.

There are a few counts of this clonotype. The chain carries TRBV6-5 and TRBJ1-2; D gene ambiguous. The CDR3 loop spans 13 amino acids. Germline V gene data show CDR1 as MNHEY and CDR2 as SVGAGI. V was clipped by 5 bases and J by 4 bases, with 11 bases between them. CDR3 DNA sequence: TGTGCCAGCAGTCTACAGCTACTCTATGGCTACACCTTC. Residues: CASSLQLLYGYTF.

This clonotype was seen more than once but under ten times. This rearrangement joins TRBV10-3 to TRBJ2-7; 10 bases are a match to TRBD1. The CDR3 is 15 residues long. Trimming cost V 4 bases and J 6 bases; bases outside gene matches: 9. Germline V lookup: CDR1 ENHRY, CDR2 SYGVKD. This CDR3 is CAISGSGQGYGEQYF. DNA of the CDR3: TGTGCCATCAGTGGGTCGGGACAGGGGTACGGCGAGCAGTACTTC.

The chain links TRBV27 to TRBJ2-7; the D gene is possibly TRBD2 (5 bases). V lost 6 bases and J lost 6, with 15 bases in between. Germline CDR1 MNHEY, CDR2 SMNVEV (reference sequence). This CDR3 is built from 13 residues. The CDR3 here is CASSPGYEGEQYF. CDR3 sequence (DNA): TGTGCCAGCAGCCCCGGTTATGAGGGCGAGCAGTACTTC.

V and J are TRBV5-6 and TRBJ1-2; D remains unclear. The CDR3 runs 11 residues. Trimming stripped 4 bases from V and 6 bases from J, with 7 bases between. CDR1 and CDR2 from the germline V gene are SGHDT and YYEEEE. This CDR3 is CASSTLDGYTF. The CDR3 bases are TGTGCCAGCAGCACTTTGGATGGCTACACCTTC. Combining the CDR3 with reference TRBV5-6 and TRBJ1-2 gives the whole variable domain DAGVTQSPTHLIKTRGQQVTLRCSPKSGHDTVSWYQQALGQGPQFIFQYYEEEERQRGNFPDRFSGHQFPNYSSELNVNALLLGDSALYLCASSTLDGYTFGSGTRLTVV.

The genes are TRBV7-6 and TRBJ2-7; 7 bases are shared with TRBD1. Germline V gene data show CDR1 as SGHVS and CDR2 as FNYEAQ. The CDR3 sequence is 15 residues long. The V segment lost 5 bases and the J segment 2 bases; nucleotides outside the gene matches: 9. The CDR3 DNA reads as TGTGCCAGCAGCGCCCACCCAGACAGGGCCTACGAGCAGTACTTC. Amino acids: CASSAHPDRAYEQYF.